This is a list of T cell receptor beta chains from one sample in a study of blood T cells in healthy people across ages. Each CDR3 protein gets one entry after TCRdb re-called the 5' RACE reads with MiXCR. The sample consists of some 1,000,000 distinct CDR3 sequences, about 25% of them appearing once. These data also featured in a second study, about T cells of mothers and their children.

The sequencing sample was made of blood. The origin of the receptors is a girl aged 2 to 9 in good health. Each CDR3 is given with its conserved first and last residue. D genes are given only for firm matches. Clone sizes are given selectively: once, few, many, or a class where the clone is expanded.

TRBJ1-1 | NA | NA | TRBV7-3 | TGTGCCAGCAGCTTGCTTGGAGGATTTAACACTGAAGCTTTCTTT | CASSLLGGFNTEAFF
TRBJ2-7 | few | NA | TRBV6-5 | TGTGCCAGCAAGTGGGCGGACGAGCAGTACTTC | CASKWADEQYF
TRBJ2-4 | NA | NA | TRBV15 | TGTGCCGCCAGCAGAGACGGAATCAGGGTCACCAAAAACATTCAGTACTTC | CAASRDGIRVTKNIQYF
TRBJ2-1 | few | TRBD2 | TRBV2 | TGTGCCAGCAGCCCGGGACTAGCGGGAGGGCCCTCACGATATGAGCAGTTCTTC | CASSPGLAGGPSRYEQFF
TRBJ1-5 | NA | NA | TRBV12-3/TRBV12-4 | TGTGCCAGCAGCAAAGGGGTTGTTCAGCCCCAGCATTTT | CASSKGVVQPQHF
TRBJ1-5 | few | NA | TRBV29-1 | TGCAGCGCCGCAATGCTGGGAAGCAATCAGCCCCAGCATTTT | CSAAMLGSNQPQHF
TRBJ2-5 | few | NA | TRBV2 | TGTGCCAGCACAGCCCTAGCGAGTGAAGAGACCCAGTACTTC | CASTALASEETQYF
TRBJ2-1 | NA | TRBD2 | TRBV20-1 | TGCAGTGCCCCCTGGGCGGGAGGGCCCTTGGATGAGCAGTTCTTC | CSAPWAGGPLDEQFF
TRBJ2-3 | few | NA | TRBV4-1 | TGCGCCAGCAGCCAAGTTCCGACAGGATCCGACACAGATACGCAGTATTTT | CASSQVPTGSDTDTQYF
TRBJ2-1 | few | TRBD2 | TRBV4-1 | TGCGCCAGCAGCCAAGACCCCAGCGGGGGCAATGAGCAGTTCTTC | CASSQDPSGGNEQFF
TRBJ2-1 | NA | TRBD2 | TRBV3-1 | TGTGCCAGCAGCCAAGTTGGGCTAGCGGGGTCCTACAATGAGCAGTTCTTC | CASSQVGLAGSYNEQFF
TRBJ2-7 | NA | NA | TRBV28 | TGTGCCAGCAGTTTACGACTCCCCAACTACGAGCAGTACTTC | CASSLRLPNYEQYF
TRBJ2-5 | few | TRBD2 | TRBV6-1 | TGTGCCAGCAGTCGCCGGACTAGTCCAGAGACCCAGTACTTC | CASSRRTSPETQYF
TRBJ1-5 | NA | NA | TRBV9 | TGTGCCAGCAGCGGAGGGGGGGATAGCAATCAGCCCCAGCATTTT | CASSGGGDSNQPQHF
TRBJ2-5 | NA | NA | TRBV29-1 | TGCAGCGTTGTTGGCTTGACAGAGACCCAGTACTTC | CSVVGLTETQYF
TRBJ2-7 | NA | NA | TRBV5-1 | TGCGCCAGCAGCTTCCTCTCGGACAGACCCTACGAGCAGTACTTC | CASSFLSDRPYEQYF
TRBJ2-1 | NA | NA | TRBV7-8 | TGTGCCAGCAAGACCGCGGGGAGCGCCTACAATGAGCAGTTCTTC | CASKTAGSAYNEQFF
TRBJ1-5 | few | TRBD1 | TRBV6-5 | TGTGCCAGCAGTTCCACCTTCTCTAGGGACAGGGATCAGCCCCAGCATTTT | CASSSTFSRDRDQPQHF
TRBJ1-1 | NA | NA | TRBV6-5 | TGTGCCAGCAGCAATAAATTTGGGGCTTTCTTT | CASSNKFGAFF
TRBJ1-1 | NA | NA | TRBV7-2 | TGTGCCAGCAGCTTATTAGGCGCTGATATGAACACTGAAGCTTTCTTT | CASSLLGADMNTEAFF
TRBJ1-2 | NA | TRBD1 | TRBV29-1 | TGCAGCGTCACGGGGGGACAGGGCCGTAGCACCTTC | CSVTGGQGRSTF
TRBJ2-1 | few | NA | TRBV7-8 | TGTGCCAGCAGCTTAGAAGGGGTTGAGCAGTTCTTC | CASSLEGVEQFF
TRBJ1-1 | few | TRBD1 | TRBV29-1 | TGCAGCGTGGTACCCTCCTTGACAGGGGGAATGTTGAACACTGAAGCTTTCTTT | CSVVPSLTGGMLNTEAFF
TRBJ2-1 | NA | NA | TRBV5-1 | TGCGCCAGCAGCTTGGAACTAGCTGGCAATGAGCAGTTCTTC | CASSLELAGNEQFF
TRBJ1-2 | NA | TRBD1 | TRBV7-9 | TGTGCCAGCAGCCTAGCTCCGGGACAGGGGTACGGCTACACCTTC | CASSLAPGQGYGYTF
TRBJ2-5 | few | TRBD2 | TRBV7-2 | TGTGCCGGCAGCCAACTAGCGTTAGAAGAGACCCAGTACTTC | CAGSQLALEETQYF
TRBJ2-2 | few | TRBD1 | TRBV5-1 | TGCGCCAGCAGCTCCCGGGACAGGGTTAGTGGCGGGGAGCTGTTTTTT | CASSSRDRVSGGELFF
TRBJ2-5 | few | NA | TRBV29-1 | TGCAGCGTTGCTACGTTTGGGACCCAGTACTTC | CSVATFGTQYF